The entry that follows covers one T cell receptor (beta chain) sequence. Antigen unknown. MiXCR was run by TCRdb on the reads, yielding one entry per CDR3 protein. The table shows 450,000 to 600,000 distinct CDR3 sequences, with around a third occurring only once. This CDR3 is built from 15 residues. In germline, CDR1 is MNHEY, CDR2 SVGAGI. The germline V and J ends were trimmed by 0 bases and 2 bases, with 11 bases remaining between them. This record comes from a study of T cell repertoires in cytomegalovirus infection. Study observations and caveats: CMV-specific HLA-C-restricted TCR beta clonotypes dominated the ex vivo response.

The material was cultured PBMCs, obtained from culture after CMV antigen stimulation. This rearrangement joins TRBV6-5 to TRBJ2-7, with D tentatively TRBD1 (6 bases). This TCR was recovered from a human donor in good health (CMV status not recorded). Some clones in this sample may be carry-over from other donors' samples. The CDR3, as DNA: TGTGCCAGCAGTTACTCGGACAGCCTTGCCTACGAGCAGTACTTC. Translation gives CASSYSDSLAYEQYF.